Included here is one T cell receptor beta chain sequence, with context. The target antigen is unknown. Autoimmune disease history or systemic immunosuppression barred patients. The data belong to a study of OX40 agonist ivuxolimab in advanced cancers. Across the study: Patients got intravenous ivuxolimab at 0.01 to 10 mg/kg every 2 weeks. Study-wide findings and caveats: Some patients without response likewise showed low normalized clonal expansion. CD4+ and CD8+ blood T cells expanded clonally by week 6 at 0.1 to 3.0 mg/kg.

The CDR3 consists of 17 residues. Germline CDR1 reads ENHRY; CDR2 reads SYGVKD. Method: immunoSEQ multiplex PCR; TCRdb's copy keeps in-frame clones and lacks some. The sample holds over 95,000 clones; more than 85% are singletons and the top ten take around 0.3%. J is TRBJ2-5 and V is TRBV10-3; D could derive from TRBD1 or TRBD2 (7 bases each). The J call may be faulty, since TRBJ2-7 better matches the DNA end. The source was CD4+ or CD8+ T cells sorted from blood, collected in a trial of the OX40 agonist ivuxolimab. This receptor was identified in an adult with an advanced solid tumor such as melanoma, head and neck, liver or kidney cancer. The CDR3 coding sequence is TGTGCCATCAGTAAGGGGGCGAGTAGGACTAGAGTCTACGAGCAGTACTTC. This gives the protein CAISKGASRTRVYEQYF.